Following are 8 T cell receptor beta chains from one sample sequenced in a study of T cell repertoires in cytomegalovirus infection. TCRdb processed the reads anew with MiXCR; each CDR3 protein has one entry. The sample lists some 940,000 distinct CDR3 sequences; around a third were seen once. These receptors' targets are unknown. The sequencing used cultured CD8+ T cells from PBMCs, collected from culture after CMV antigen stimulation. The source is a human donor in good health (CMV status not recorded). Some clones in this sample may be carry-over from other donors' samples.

This CDR3 reads CAISGQDSVNYGYTF. CDR3 nucleotides: TGTGCCATCAGCGGGCAGGACAGCGTAAACTATGGCTACACCTTC. The chain is built from TRBV10-3 and TRBJ1-2; perhaps TRBD1 as D (6 bases). Trimming stripped 6 bases from V and 2 bases from J, with 16 bases between. Germline V CDR1 and CDR2: ENHRY, SYGVKD. The CDR3 length is 15 residues.

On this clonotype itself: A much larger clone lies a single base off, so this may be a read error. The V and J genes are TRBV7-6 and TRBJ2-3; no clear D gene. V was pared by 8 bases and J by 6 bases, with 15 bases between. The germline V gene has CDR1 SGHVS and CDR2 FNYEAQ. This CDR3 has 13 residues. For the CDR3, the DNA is TGTGCCAGCGGTCCCTCCCCCTCCGATACGCAGTATTTT. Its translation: CASGPSPSDTQYF.

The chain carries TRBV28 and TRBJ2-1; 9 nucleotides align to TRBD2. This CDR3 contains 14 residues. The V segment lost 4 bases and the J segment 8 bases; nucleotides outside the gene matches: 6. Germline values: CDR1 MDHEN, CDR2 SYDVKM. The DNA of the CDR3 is TGTGCCAGCAGTTGGCGGGGGGGGGCGGATGAGCAGTTCTTC. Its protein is CASSWRGGADEQFF.

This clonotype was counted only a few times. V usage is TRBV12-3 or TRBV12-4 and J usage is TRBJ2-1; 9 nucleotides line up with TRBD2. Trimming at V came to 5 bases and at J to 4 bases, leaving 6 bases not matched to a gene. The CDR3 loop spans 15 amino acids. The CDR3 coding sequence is TGTGCCAGCAGTCGCTCTAGCGGGGAGTACAATGAGCAGTTCTTC. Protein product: CASSRSSGEYNEQFF.

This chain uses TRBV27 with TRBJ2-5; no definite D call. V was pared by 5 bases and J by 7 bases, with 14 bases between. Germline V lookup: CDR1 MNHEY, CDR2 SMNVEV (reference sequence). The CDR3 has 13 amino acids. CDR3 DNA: TGTGCCAGCAGTACCCCAGGTTCGGGGACCCAGTACTTC. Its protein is CASSTPGSGTQYF.

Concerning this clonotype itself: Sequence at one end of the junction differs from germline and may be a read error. Here the CDR3 reads CVTSRDEPRMVSYNEQFF. In nucleotides, the CDR3 is TGTGTCACCAGCAGAGATGAACCGAGGATGGTCTCCTACAATGAGCAGTTCTTC. The chain is built from TRBV15 and TRBJ2-1; D uncertain. The germline gives CDR1 LNHNV, CDR2 YYDKDF (reference sequence). The CDR3 totals 18 residues. The full variable domain, in which reference TRBV15 and TRBJ2-1 provide the parts outside the CDR3, is DAMVIQNPRYQVTQFGKPVTLSCSQTLNHNVMYWYQQKSSQAPKLLFHYYDKDFNNEADTPDNFQSRRPNTSFCFLDIRSPGLGDTAMYLCVTSRDEPRMVSYNEQFFGPGTRLTVL.

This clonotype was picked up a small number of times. The CDR3 protein is CASSLWSEKLFF. The CDR3 DNA reads as TGTGCCAGCAGCTTATGGAGCGAAAAACTGTTTTTT. The chain is built from TRBV7-9 and TRBJ1-4; D ambiguous. The CDR3 extends over 12 amino acids. From germline, CDR1 is SEHNR and CDR2 FQNEAQ (reference sequence). Trimming took 2 bases from V and 8 from J, leaving 6 bases between them. Using reference TRBV7-9 and TRBJ1-4 for the parts outside the CDR3, the full variable domain is DTGVSQNPRHKITKRGQNVTFRCDPISEHNRLYWYRQTLGQGPEFLTYFQNEAQLEKSRLLSDRFSAERPKGSFSTLEIQRTEQGDSAMYLCASSLWSEKLFFGSGTQLSVL.

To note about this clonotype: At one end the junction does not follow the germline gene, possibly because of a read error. The chain's CDR3 is CANSLVGDMNTKAFF. The CDR3 DNA sequence: TGTGCCAACAGTTTAGTTGGAGATATGAACACTAAAGCTTTCTTT. This sequence joins TRBV12-3 or TRBV12-4 and TRBJ1-1; D gene ambiguous. This CDR3 contains 15 residues.